This T cell receptor beta chain was sequenced for a study of blood T cell repertoires in COVID-19. Some clones are missing from TCRdb's copy, which holds only in-frame ones; the method was immunoSEQ multiplex PCR. The table has almost 400,000 clones, roughly 91% seen once. This clone was seen more than once but under ten times. Two consecutive negative NP/OP PCR tests, clearance, or resolved symptoms defined Cohort 3 recovery. CDR3 length: 14 amino acids. Losses at the gene ends were 4 bases for V and 4 bases for J; bases not matched to a gene: 9. CDR1 is GTSNPN, CDR2 SVGIG, per germline (reference sequence).

Specimen: PBMCs or T cells enriched from blood (not recorded which). J is TRBJ2-7 and V is TRBV30, with TRBD2 identical over 8 bases. The TCR was taken from a woman in her twenties or thirties who had recovered from COVID-19. The CDR3 sequence: CAWTREGGVYEQYF. CDR3 nucleotide sequence: TGTGCCTGGACCCGGGAGGGCGGAGTTTACGAGCAGTACTTC.